This T cell receptor (beta chain) is from a study of cytomegalovirus exposure and HLA in healthy donors. Study background: When roughly 420 donors were genotyped, over 80% of them were found to fall in the Caucasian-associated ancestry cluster.

There were likely unrecorded immune exposures, though donors were nominally healthy when sampled. This clone came up a few times. V lost 6 bases to trimming and J lost 0 bases, with 13 bases between them. CDR1 and CDR2 (germline): SGHNT, YYREEE (reference sequence). CDR3 length: 16 amino acids. With 60 Vbeta and 13 Jbeta primers, the PCR was carried out. Libraries were prepared by immunoSEQ multiplex PCR; TCRdb keeps only in-frame clonotypes and omits some of them. Here the sample spans 85,000 to 100,000 clones, roughly 80% being singletons. V and J are TRBV5-4 and TRBJ1-6; D possibly corresponds to TRBD1 (5 bases). This sequence originates from a man between 60 and 75 years old in good health and CMV-seropositive. The sample consisted of PBMCs. The CDR3 loop is CASTRGGSSYNSPLHF. As DNA, the CDR3 is TGTGCCAGCACGAGGGGAGGGAGCTCCTATAATTCACCCCTCCACTTT. Full variable domain (remainder filled in from reference TRBV5-4 and TRBJ1-6): ETGVTQSPTHLIKTRGQQVTLRCSSQSGHNTVSWYQQALGQGPQFIFQYYREEENGRGNFPPRFSGLQFPNYSSELNVNALELDDSALYLCASTRGGSSYNSPLHFGNGTRLTVT.